A single sample gave rise to the 16 T cell receptor beta chains below, sequenced in a study of molecular identifiers for immune sequencing clone quantification. In TCRdb, the PCR reads were re-called with MiXCR into one record per CDR3 protein. The data contain about 510,000 distinct CDR3 sequences, roughly 25% of them singletons. The sample taken for sequencing was naive CD8+ T cells from blood, with Jurkat cell RNA spiked in. Subset defined: FACS-sorted CD8+CD4-CCR7+CD45RA+ naive T cells. The receptors were sampled from a human donor in good health. Some libraries in this study had Jurkat cell RNA spiked in.

This clonotype has at least ten counts. The gene calls are TRBV4-1 and TRBJ2-7, with TRBD1 matching over 7 bases. The V segment lost 4 bases and the J segment 2 bases; nucleotides outside the gene matches: 5. CDR1 and CDR2 (germline): MGHRA, YSYEKL. The CDR3 totals 14 residues. CDR3 bases: TGCGCCAGCAGCCCTAAGACAGGGACCTACGAGCAGTACTTC. Its translation is CASSPKTGTYEQYF.

This clonotype was seen a handful of times. The chain is built from TRBV7-6 and TRBJ2-3; D not certain. The germline V and J ends were trimmed by 5 bases and 4 bases, with 19 bases remaining between them. The CDR3 has 16 amino acids. CDR1 is SGHVS and CDR2 is FNYEAQ in the germline V gene. CDR3 coding DNA: TGTGCCAGCAGCGTACGTAGAGCTACCCCCGCAGATACGCAGTATTTT. The encoded protein is CASSVRRATPADTQYF.

The CDR3 reads CSAEGLYTYEQYF. The CDR3 region has the DNA TGCAGTGCCGAAGGACTGTATACCTACGAGCAGTACTTC. This chain links TRBV20-1 with TRBJ2-7; tentatively, D is TRBD2 (5 bases). This CDR3 has 13 residues. V dropped 6 bases and J dropped 2 bases, with 14 bases sitting between them. Germline assignment: CDR1 DFQATT and CDR2 SNEGSKA (reference sequence).

The rearrangement links TRBV7-9 to TRBJ2-7; TRBD2 agrees at 7 bases. The CDR3 length is 14 residues. Germline trimming cut 5 bases from V and 2 bases from J; bases unmatched to any gene: 6. In germline, CDR1 is SEHNR, CDR2 FQNEAQ (reference sequence). In DNA form, the CDR3 reads TGTGCCAGCAGCACAAGCGGGGAAGCCTACGAGCAGTACTTC. Its protein product is CASSTSGEAYEQYF.

The table lists this clonotype with a count of one. Possible read error: a much larger clone is one base away. This chain joins TRBV7-6 and TRBJ1-1; 8 positions agree with TRBD1. Germline V lookup: CDR1 SGHVS, CDR2 FNYEAQ. The CDR3 has 18 amino acids. Trimming cost V 5 bases and J 6 bases; bases outside gene matches: 20. CDR3 bases: TGTGCCAGCAGCCTTATGGTTTCTTCCAGGGGGCCCAACCCTGAAGCTTTCTTT. It codes for CASSLMVSSRGPNPEAFF.

This clonotype was detected only once. The CDR3 nucleotides read TGTGCCAGCACAGAACCGGGAACAGGGGACGCGAACACCGGGGAGCTGTTTTTT. Protein product: CASTEPGTGDANTGELFF. The rearrangement links TRBV7-9 to TRBJ2-2; 7 bases map to TRBD1. This CDR3 contains 18 residues. The germline V gene has CDR1 SEHNR and CDR2 FQNEAQ (reference sequence). With V trimmed by 7 bases and J by 0 bases, 14 bases remained unmatched.

This clonotype was seen many times. The chain carries TRBV14 and TRBJ2-7; D not resolved. Germline V gene data show CDR1 as SGHDN and CDR2 as FVKESK. Deletions cut 1 base from V and 0 bases from J, with 10 bases between. This CDR3 contains 15 residues. The CDR3 is CASSQGPGPSYEQYF. The CDR3 DNA follows: TGTGCCAGCAGCCAAGGCCCGGGCCCCTCCTACGAGCAGTACTTC.

To note about this clonotype: It may be a read error: a sequence one base away is much more abundant. This rearrangement joins TRBV3-1 to TRBJ1-4, with a tentative D call TRBD1 (5 bases). Germline CDR1 and CDR2: LGHDT and YNNKEL (reference sequence). The CDR3 is 18 amino acids. CDR3 coding DNA: TGTGCCAGCAGCCAAGACGAACTAACGGCAGGGACGAATGAAAAACTGCTTTTT. This sequence encodes CASSQDELTAGTNEKLLF.

This clonotype has only a few counts. The chain has TRBV20-1 and TRBJ2-4; 11 nucleotides match TRBD1. The germline V gene encodes CDR1 DFQATT and CDR2 SNEGSKA (reference sequence). There are 16 residues in the CDR3. The V gene end was trimmed by 0 bases and the J gene end by 3 bases; junction bases not matched to a gene: 4. The CDR3 DNA follows: TGCAGTGCTAGAGATCCGGGACAGGGGGTCAAAAACATTCAGTACTTC. Translating it yields CSARDPGQGVKNIQYF.

This clonotype was recorded a few times. CDR3 in DNA: TGTGCCAGCAGCCATGTACGGGGCTACGAGCAGTACTTC. It is translated as CASSHVRGYEQYF. The chain is built from TRBV14 and TRBJ2-7; D perhaps matches TRBD2 (5 bases). Trimming took 3 bases from V and 3 from J, leaving 9 bases between them. The CDR3 is 13 amino acids. The germline gives CDR1 SGHDN, CDR2 FVKESK.

In this sample, this clonotype turned up a few times. The rearrangement links TRBV19 to TRBJ2-4; a possible D gene is TRBD1 (5 bases). Germline V CDR1 and CDR2: LNHDA, SQIVND (reference sequence). Trimming removed 7 bases at V and 10 bases at J, with 17 bases between. The CDR3 runs to 13 residues. This CDR3 reads CASTEDLSGIQYF. CDR3 nucleotide sequence: TGTGCCAGTACCGAGGACCTTTCAGGGATTCAGTACTTC.

This clonotype was seen more than once but under ten times. CDR3 sequence reads: CASTSSRGNTGELFF. In DNA, the CDR3 is TGTGCCAGCACCTCTTCCCGGGGGAACACCGGGGAGCTGTTTTTT. The genes are TRBV27 and TRBJ2-2; tentatively, D is TRBD2 (5 bases). Trimming took off 7 bases at V and 1 base at J, with 13 bases between the two ends. This CDR3 region has 15 residues. The germline gives CDR1 MNHEY, CDR2 SMNVEV (reference sequence).

For this clonotype: At one end, the junction sequence differs from germline, possibly due to a read error. The V call is TRBV6-5, the J call TRBJ2-6, with D unresolved. This CDR3 is 11 amino acids long. Germline-derived CDR1 and CDR2 are MNHEY and SVGAGI. The CDR3 nucleotides are TGTACCAGCCAGGGGGCCAACGTCCTGACTTTC. Translation: CTSQGANVLTF.

There are a few counts of this clonotype. The gene calls are TRBV7-2 and TRBJ2-7; D is unclear. Germline V gene data show CDR1 as SGHTA and CDR2 as FQGNSA. V was clipped by 3 bases and J by 2 bases, with 11 bases between them. The CDR3 is made up of 14 amino acids. In nucleotides, the CDR3 is TGTGCCAGCAGCTTTGGCTACAGCCCCTACGAGCAGTACTTC. It encodes CASSFGYSPYEQYF.

This clonotype was seen a few times. This chain uses TRBV30 with TRBJ1-4; 12 bases fit TRBD1. The CDR3 is 15 residues long. The V gene's germline CDR1 is GTSNPN and CDR2 SVGIG (reference sequence). V was pared by 2 bases and J by 7 bases, with 5 bases of the junction left unmatched. The CDR3 nucleotides are TGTGCCTGGAGTACCGGGACAGGGGGCTTTGAAAAACTGTTTTTT. This gives the protein CAWSTGTGGFEKLFF.

The chain joins TRBV7-9 to TRBJ2-1, with 8 bases that match TRBD1. Unmatched junction bases numbered 16, after V lost 10 bases and J lost 8 bases. CDR3 length: 15 residues. Germline V gives CDR1 SEHNR, CDR2 FQNEAQ (reference sequence). CDR3: CAKANKTGALYEQFF. The CDR3, as DNA: TGTGCCAAAGCGAACAAGACAGGGGCGCTGTATGAGCAGTTCTTC.